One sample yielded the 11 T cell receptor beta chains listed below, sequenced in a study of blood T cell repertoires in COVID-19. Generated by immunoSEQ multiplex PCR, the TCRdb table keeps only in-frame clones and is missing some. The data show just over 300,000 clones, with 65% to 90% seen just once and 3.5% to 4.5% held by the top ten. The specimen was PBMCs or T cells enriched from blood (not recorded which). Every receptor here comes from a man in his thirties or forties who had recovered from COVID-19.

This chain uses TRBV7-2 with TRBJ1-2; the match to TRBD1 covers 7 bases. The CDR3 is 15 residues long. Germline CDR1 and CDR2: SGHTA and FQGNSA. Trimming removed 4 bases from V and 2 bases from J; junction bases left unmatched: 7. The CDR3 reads CASSSRTGNNYGYTF. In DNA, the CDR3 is TGTGCCAGCAGCTCCCGGACAGGCAACAACTATGGCTACACCTTC. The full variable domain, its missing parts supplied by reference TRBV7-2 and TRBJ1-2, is GAGVSQSPSNKVTEKGKDVELRCDPISGHTALYWYRQSLGQGLEFLIYFQGNSAPDKSGLPSDRFSAERTGGSVSTLTIQRTQQEDSAVYLCASSSRTGNNYGYTFGSGTRLTVV.

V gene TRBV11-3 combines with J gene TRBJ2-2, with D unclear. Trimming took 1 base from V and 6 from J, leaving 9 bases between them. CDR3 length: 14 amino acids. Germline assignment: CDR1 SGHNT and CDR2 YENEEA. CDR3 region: CASSLGQVAGELFF. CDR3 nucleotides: TGTGCCAGCAGCTTAGGGCAGGTCGCCGGGGAGCTGTTTTTT.

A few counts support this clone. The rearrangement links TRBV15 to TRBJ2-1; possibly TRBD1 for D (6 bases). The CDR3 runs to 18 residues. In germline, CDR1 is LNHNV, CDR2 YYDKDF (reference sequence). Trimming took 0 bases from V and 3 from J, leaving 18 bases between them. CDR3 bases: TGTGCCACCAGCAGAGATCGAACAACAGGGTCGGTCTACAATGAGCAGTTCTTC. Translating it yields CATSRDRTTGSVYNEQFF. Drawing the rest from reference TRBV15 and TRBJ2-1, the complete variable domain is DAMVIQNPRYQVTQFGKPVTLSCSQTLNHNVMYWYQQKSSQAPKLLFHYYDKDFNNEADTPDNFQSRRPNTSFCFLDIRSPGLGDTAMYLCATSRDRTTGSVYNEQFFGPGTRLTVL.

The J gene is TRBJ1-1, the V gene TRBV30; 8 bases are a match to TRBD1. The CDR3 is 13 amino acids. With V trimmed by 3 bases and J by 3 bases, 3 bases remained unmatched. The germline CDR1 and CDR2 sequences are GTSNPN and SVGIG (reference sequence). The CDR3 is CAWSDRGYTEAFF. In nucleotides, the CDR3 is TGTGCCTGGAGCGACAGGGGATACACTGAAGCTTTCTTT.

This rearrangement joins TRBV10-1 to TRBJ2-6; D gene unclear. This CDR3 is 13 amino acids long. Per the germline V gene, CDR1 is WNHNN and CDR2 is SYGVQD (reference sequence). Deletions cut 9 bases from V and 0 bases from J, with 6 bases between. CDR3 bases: TGCGCCAGTATATACTCTGGGGCCAACGTCCTGACTTTC. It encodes CASIYSGANVLTF.

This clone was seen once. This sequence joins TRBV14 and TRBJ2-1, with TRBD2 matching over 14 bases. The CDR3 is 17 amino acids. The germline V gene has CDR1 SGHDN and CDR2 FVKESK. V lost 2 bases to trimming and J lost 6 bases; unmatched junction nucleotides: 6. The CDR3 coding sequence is TGTGCCAGCAGCCAACGCTACGGGACTAGCGGGAGCAATGAGCAGTTCTTC. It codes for CASSQRYGTSGSNEQFF. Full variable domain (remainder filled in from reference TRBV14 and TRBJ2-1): EAGVTQFPSHSVIEKGQTVTLRCDPISGHDNLYWYRRVMGKEIKFLLHFVKESKQDESGMPNNRFLAERTGGTYSTLKVQPAELEDSGVYFCASSQRYGTSGSNEQFFGPGTRLTVL.

CDR3 nucleotide sequence: TGTGCCAGCAGTCCCAGGACTAGCTCCTACGAGCAGTACTTC. It translates to CASSPRTSSYEQYF. The J gene is TRBJ2-7, the V gene TRBV5-4; TRBD2 aligns across 7 bases. Germline trimming cut 5 bases from V and 0 bases from J; bases unmatched to any gene: 5. From germline, CDR1 is SGHNT and CDR2 YYREEE (reference sequence). CDR3 length: 14 amino acids.

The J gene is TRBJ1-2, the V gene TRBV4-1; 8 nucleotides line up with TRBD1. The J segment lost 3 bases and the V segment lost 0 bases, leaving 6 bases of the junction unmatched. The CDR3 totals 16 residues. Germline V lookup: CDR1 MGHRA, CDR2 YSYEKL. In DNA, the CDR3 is TGCGCCAGCAGCCAAGATGCCAGGGGGCAATACTATGGCTACACCTTC. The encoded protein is CASSQDARGQYYGYTF.

The CDR3 DNA reads as TGTGCCAGCAGCTTAGTGCTAGCCACAGATACGCAGTATTTT. Protein product: CASSLVLATDTQYF. J is TRBJ2-3 and V is TRBV7-2, with a weak D call TRBD2 (5 bases). CDR1 is SGHTA, CDR2 FQGNSA, per germline. V was cut by 1 base and J by 2 bases, with 7 bases left in between. This CDR3 contains 14 residues.

The CDR3 region is CASSTLRNTEAFF. The CDR3 DNA reads as TGTGCCAGCAGTACCCTAAGGAACACTGAAGCTTTCTTT. The rearrangement links TRBV12-3 or TRBV12-4 to TRBJ1-1, with D hard to call. V lost 5 bases to trimming and J lost 1 base, with 8 bases between them. CDR3 length: 13 residues.

The CDR3, as DNA: TGCGCCAGCAGCTCCGGCGCTGGACTCCGGCAAGGGGAGCTGTTTTTT. The encoded protein is CASSSGAGLRQGELFF. This sequence joins TRBV5-1 and TRBJ2-2; perhaps TRBD2 as D (5 bases). The V end lost 3 bases, the J end lost 8 bases, and 20 bases lay between the germline ends. The CDR3 extends over 16 amino acids. Germline V gene lookup returns CDR1 SGHRS and CDR2 YFSETQ.